This is a list of T cell receptor beta chains from one sample in a study of T cell repertoires in ileal Crohn's disease. The repertoire was sequenced with immunoSEQ multiplex PCR; TCRdb's copy has only in-frame clones and lacks some. This table holds approximately 3,500 clones, around 71% found once. The sequenced sample was ileal tissue. The receptors derive from an adult with Crohn's disease. Both conserved end residues are part of each CDR3.

>TRBJ2-5|TRBV13
CASSPQGELETQYF
>TRBJ1-1|TRBV18
CASSPPSRARAEAFF
>TRBJ2-1|TRBV7-2
CASSLVGTGKGNEQFF
>TRBJ2-3|TRBV6-4
CASSDTGPDTQYF
>TRBJ2-3|TRBV5-1
CASSLRGLGADTQYF
>TRBJ2-1|TRBV18
CASSPDRNNEQFF
>TRBJ2-2|TRBV6-5
CASRSGGYRTGELFF
>TRBJ1-5|TRBV7-8
CASSLGGQGQPQHF
>TRBJ1-1|TRBV21-1
CASSDREAFF
>TRBJ2-3|TRBV6-5
CASSSSAGVRTDTQYF
>TRBJ1-2|TRBV5-4
CASSFGGPRQGGYTF
>TRBJ2-3|TRBV2
CASSPGLASADTQYF
>TRBJ2-7|TRBV19
CASSNAGTGGRYEQYF
>TRBJ2-3|TRBV11-2
CASLLSGTDTQYF
>TRBJ1-6|TRBV18
CASSPGDRGHLHF
>TRBJ2-2|TRBV5-4
CASSLAWTGPGELFF
>TRBJ2-5|TRBV29-1
CSVPKGGERWETQYF
>TRBJ2-7|TRBV9
CASSVASGGAAEQYF
>TRBJ1-3|TRBV4-3
CASSQYDRGPGNTIYF
>TRBJ1-2|TRBV9
CASSVGQDYGYTF
>TRBJ1-1|TRBV25-1
CASSPGAEAFF
>TRBJ2-1|TRBV27
CASSAGLYNEQFF
>TRBJ2-3|TRBV29-1
CSVEAGEGHTDTQYF
>TRBJ2-7|TRBV30
CAWSKRGQGEQYF
>NA|TRBV7-9
CASSSGRGSGGDEQYF
>TRBJ1-2|TRBV4-1
CASSLSPGQGIFYGYTF
>TRBJ2-5|TRBV6-1
CASLVPGQETQYF
>TRBJ1-1|TRBV30
CAWSVWGQDTEAFF
>TRBJ1-5|TRBV10-2
CASSDKTLSIKGLNQPQHF
>TRBJ2-1|TRBV2
CASSEGLAGGDEQFF
>TRBJ1-2|TRBV9
CASSVVGQAYGYTF
>TRBJ2-5|TRBV30
CAWSVRGVKTQYF
>TRBJ2-3|TRBV25-1
CASSEIDRDTDTQYF
>TRBJ1-6|TRBV5-8
CASSFKGRSPLHF
>TRBJ2-3|TRBV27
CASSPRTGLVTDTQYF
>TRBJ2-1|TRBV5-1
CASSWGDRPYNEQFF
>TRBJ1-2|TRBV5-4
CASSLAGNYGYTF
>TRBJ1-2|TRBV5-1
CASSFIPGALPTYSNYGYTF
>TRBJ1-1|TRBV19
CASTAGSRAFF
>TRBJ2-7|TRBV4-1
CASSIQEGYEQYF
>TRBJ1-6|TRBV7-9
CASSSPLDRPFSPLHF
>TRBJ2-2|TRBV6-5
CASSHGTANTGELFF
>TRBJ2-3|TRBV29-1
CSVEGAGGSTDTQYF
>TRBJ2-4|TRBV18
CASSPFPGGVFSFGIQYF
>TRBJ2-3|TRBV2
CASRRDPGTDTQYF
>TRBJ2-7|TRBV2
CATQQGPLYEQYF
>TRBJ1-1|TRBV5-1
CASSAYRGRVNTEAFF
>TRBJ2-1|TRBV29-1
CSVEVAGNYNEQFF
>TRBJ1-2|TRBV5-6
CASSWPGQIANYGYTF
>TRBJ2-1|TRBV5-4
CASSLPGQGAREQFF
>TRBJ2-3|TRBV11-3
CASSQGAVPGGTQYF
>TRBJ2-3|TRBV5-5
CASSFQRGGTTDTQYF
>TRBJ2-3|TRBV6-1
CASQQPSPDTQYF
>TRBJ2-6|TRBV6-1
CASSENVASSGANVLTF
>TRBJ2-2|TRBV11-1
CASTGFDTGELFF
>TRBJ1-2|TRBV10-3
CAISVGGAAANYGYTF
>TRBJ1-4|TRBV4-1
CASSQINQGAEKLFF
>TRBJ1-4|TRBV5-1
CASSLDGRRDEKLFF
>TRBJ2-3|TRBV30
CAWSHPARGTDTQYF
>TRBJ2-3|TRBV5-4
CASNDKRRTTDTQYF